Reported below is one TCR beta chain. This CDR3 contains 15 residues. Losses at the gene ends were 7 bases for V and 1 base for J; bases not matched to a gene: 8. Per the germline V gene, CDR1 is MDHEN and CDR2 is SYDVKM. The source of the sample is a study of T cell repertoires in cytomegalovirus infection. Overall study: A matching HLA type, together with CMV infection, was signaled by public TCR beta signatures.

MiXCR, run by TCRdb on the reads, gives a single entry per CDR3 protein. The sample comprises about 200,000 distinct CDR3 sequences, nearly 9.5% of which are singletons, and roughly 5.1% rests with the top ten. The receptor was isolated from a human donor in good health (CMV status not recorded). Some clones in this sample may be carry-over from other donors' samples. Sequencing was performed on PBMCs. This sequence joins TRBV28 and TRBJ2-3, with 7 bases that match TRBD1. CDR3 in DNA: TGTGCCAGCATGGCCCGACAGGGACGCACAGATACGCAGTATTTT. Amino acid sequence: CASMARQGRTDTQYF.